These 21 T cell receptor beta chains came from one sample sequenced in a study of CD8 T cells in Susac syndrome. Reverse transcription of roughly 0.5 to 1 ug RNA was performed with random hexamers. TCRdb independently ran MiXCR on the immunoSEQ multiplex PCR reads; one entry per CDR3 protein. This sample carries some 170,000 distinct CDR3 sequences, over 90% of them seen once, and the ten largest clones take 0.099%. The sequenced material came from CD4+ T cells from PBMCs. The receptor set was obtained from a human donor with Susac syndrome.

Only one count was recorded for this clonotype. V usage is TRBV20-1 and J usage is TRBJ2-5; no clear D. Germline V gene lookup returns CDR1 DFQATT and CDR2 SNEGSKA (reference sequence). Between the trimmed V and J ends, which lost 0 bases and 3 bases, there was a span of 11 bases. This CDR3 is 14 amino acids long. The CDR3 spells CSARDVAPKETQYF. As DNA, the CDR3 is TGCAGTGCTAGAGATGTGGCTCCGAAAGAGACCCAGTACTTC.

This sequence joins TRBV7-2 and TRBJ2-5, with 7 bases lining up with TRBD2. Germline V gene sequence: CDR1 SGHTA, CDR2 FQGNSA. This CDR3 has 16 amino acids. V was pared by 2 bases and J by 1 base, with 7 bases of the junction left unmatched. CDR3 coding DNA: TGTGCCAGCAGCTTAAGGCCGGGAGGACCCCAAGAGACCCAGTACTTC. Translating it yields CASSLRPGGPQETQYF. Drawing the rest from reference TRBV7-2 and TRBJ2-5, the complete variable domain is GAGVSQSPSNKVTEKGKDVELRCDPISGHTALYWYRQSLGQGLEFLIYFQGNSAPDKSGLPSDRFSAERTGGSVSTLTIQRTQQEDSAVYLCASSLRPGGPQETQYFGPGTRLLVL.

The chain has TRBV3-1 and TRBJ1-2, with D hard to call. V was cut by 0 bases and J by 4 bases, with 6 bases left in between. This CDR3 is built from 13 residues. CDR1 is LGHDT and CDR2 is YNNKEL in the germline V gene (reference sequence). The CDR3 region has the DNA TGTGCCAGCAGCCAAGACGCGGTCTATGGCTACACCTTC. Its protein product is CASSQDAVYGYTF.

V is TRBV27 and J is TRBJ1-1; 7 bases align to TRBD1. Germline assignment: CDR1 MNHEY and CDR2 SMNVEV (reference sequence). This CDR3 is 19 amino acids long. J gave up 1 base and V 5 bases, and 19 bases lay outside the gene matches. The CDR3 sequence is CASSPLSLRDRKGNTEAFF. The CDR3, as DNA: TGTGCCAGCAGTCCACTGTCCTTACGGGACAGAAAGGGGAACACTGAAGCTTTCTTT.

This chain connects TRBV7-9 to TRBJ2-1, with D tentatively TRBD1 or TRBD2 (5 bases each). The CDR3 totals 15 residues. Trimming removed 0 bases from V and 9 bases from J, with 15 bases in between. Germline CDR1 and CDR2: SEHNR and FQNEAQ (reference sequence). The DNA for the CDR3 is TGTGCCAGCAGCTTAGCCGGGGCCCTTAAGGGTGAGCAGTTCTTC. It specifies CASSLAGALKGEQFF.

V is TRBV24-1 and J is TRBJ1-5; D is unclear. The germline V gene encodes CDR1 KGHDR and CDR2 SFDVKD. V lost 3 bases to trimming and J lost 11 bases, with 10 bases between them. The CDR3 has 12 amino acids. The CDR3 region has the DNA TGTGCCACCAGTGATCGTCATGGGGCCCAGCATTTT. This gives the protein CATSDRHGAQHF.

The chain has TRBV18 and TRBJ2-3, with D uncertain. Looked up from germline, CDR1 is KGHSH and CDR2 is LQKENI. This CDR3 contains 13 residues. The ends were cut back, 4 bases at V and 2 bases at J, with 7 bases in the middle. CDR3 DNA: TGTGCCAGCTCACGCGTCGTCACAGATACGCAGTATTTT. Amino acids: CASSRVVTDTQYF.

The DNA for the CDR3 is TGCAGTGCCGACCCGCACAATCCTAGCACAGATACGCAGTATTTT. Translation: CSADPHNPSTDTQYF. The V and J genes are TRBV20-1 and TRBJ2-3; D gene ambiguous. V dropped 6 bases and J dropped 0 bases, with 16 bases sitting between them. The CDR3 loop spans 15 amino acids. Per the germline V gene, CDR1 is DFQATT and CDR2 is SNEGSKA (reference sequence).

The CDR3 reads CASRRAGDEQYF. The CDR3 DNA is TGTGCCAGCAGGAGGGCAGGGGACGAGCAGTACTTC. V and J are TRBV6-2 or TRBV6-3 and TRBJ2-7, with D perhaps matching TRBD1 (6 bases). V was cut by 6 bases and J by 5 bases, with 11 bases left in between. CDR1 is MNHEY, CDR2 SVGEGT, per germline. The CDR3 is 12 amino acids.

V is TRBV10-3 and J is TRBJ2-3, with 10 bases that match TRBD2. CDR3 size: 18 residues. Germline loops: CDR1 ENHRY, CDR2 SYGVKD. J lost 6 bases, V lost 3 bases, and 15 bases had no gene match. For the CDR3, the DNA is TGTGCCATCAGTGACCCGGGCGGTCAGCGGGGGGGTTCGGATACGCAGTATTTT. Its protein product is CAISDPGGQRGGSDTQYF.

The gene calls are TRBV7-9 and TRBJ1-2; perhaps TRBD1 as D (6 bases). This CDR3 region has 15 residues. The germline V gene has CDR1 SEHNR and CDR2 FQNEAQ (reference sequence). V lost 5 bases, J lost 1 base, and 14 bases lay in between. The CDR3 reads CASSLEGHLNYGYTF. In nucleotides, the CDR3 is TGTGCCAGCAGCCTAGAGGGACACCTTAACTATGGCTACACCTTC.

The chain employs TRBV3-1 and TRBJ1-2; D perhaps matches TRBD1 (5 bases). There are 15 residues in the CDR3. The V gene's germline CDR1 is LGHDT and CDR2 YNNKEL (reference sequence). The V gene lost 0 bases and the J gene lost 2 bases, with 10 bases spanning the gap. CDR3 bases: TGTGCCAGCAGCCAAGATCTCGGGACGAACTATGGCTACACCTTC. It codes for CASSQDLGTNYGYTF. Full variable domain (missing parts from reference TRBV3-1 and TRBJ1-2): DTAVSQTPKYLVTQMGNDKSIKCEQNLGHDTMYWYKQDSKKFLKIMFSYNNKELIINETVPNRFSPKSPDKAHLNLHINSLELGDSAVYFCASSQDLGTNYGYTFGSGTRLTVV.

CDR3 DNA sequence: TGCTGTACAGGGGTGGGCACTGAAGCTTTCTTT. Translated, it gives CCTGVGTEAFF. The chain employs TRBV29-1 and TRBJ1-1, with 7 bases matching TRBD1. Germline V gene data show CDR1 as SQVTM and CDR2 as ANQGSEA. The CDR3 sequence is 11 residues long.

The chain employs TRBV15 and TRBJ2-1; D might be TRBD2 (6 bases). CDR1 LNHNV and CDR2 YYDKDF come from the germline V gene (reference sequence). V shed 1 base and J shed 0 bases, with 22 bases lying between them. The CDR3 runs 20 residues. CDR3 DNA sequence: TGTGCCACCAGCAGAGGAGGTGGAGGGGTGGTGCGGAGCTCCTACAATGAGCAGTTCTTC. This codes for CATSRGGGGVVRSSYNEQFF.

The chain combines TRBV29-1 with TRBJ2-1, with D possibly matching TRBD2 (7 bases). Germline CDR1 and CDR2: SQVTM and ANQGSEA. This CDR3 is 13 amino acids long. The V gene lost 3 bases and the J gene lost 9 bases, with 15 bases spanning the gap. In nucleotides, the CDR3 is TGCAGCGTTGACGGAGGGGGGGCAGGTGAGCAGTTCTTC. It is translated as CSVDGGGAGEQFF.

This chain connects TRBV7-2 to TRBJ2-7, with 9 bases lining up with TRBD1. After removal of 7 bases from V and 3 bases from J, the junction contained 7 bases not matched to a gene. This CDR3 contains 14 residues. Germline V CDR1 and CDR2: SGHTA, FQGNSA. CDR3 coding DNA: TGTGCCAGCACCTGGACAGGGGTGAGCTACGAGCAGTACTTC. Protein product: CASTWTGVSYEQYF.

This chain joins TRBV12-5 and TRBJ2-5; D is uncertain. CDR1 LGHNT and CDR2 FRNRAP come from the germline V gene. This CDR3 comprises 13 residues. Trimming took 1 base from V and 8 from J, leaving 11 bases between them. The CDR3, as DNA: TGTGCTAGTGGTTTGGCCAACAAGAGAACCCAGTACTTC. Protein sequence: CASGLANKRTQYF.

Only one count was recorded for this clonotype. CDR3 sequence (DNA): TGTGCCAGCAGTAGAACCGGCAGGGTCAACGAGCAGTACTTC. This gives the protein CASSRTGRVNEQYF. V gene TRBV2 combines with J gene TRBJ2-7, with D maybe TRBD1 (5 bases). CDR1 is SNHLY, CDR2 FYNNEI, per germline. The CDR3 spans 14 residues. V lost 5 bases and J lost 5, with 16 bases in between.

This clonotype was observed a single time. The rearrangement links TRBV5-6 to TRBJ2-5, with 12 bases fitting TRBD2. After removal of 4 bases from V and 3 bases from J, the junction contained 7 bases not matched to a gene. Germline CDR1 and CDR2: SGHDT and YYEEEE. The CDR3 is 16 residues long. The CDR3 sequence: CASSATSGGRKETQYF. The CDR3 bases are TGTGCCAGCAGCGCGACTAGCGGGGGCCGGAAAGAGACCCAGTACTTC.

The DNA of the CDR3 is TGCGCCAGCAGCTTGGCGGACGGCTACGAGCAGTACTTC. It specifies CASSLADGYEQYF. The chain recombines TRBV5-1 with TRBJ2-7; D remains ambiguous. In germline, CDR1 is SGHRS, CDR2 YFSETQ. The CDR3 spans 13 residues. Trimming left V 0 bases short and J 3 bases short, with 7 bases between.

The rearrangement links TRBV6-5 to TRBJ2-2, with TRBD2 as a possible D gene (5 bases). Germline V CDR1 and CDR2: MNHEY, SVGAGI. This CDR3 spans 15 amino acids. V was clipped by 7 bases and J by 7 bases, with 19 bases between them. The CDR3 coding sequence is TGTGCCAGCACCCGAGAACTAGTGTCCGGCGGGGAGCTGTTTTTT. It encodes CASTRELVSGGELFF.